A selection of T cell receptor beta chains follows, all from one sample in a study of neoadjuvant nivolumab and ipilimumab in lung cancer. Produced via immunoSEQ multiplex PCR; TCRdb's table is partial and in-frame only. The top ten clones hold about 3.3% of a sample with about 38,000 clones, roughly 89% of them seen once. The sample here was peripheral blood, taken before neoadjuvant nivolumab, alone or with ipilimumab. These receptors all stem from an adult with non-small cell lung cancer. Both conserved end residues are part of each CDR3. A D gene is named only where the DNA matches it firmly.

d_call,j_call,cdr3_length,v_call,cdr3_aa
NA,TRBJ1-3,16,TRBV18,CASSRGQARSGNTIYF
NA,TRBJ2-7,15,TRBV6-6,CASTLGGTESYEQYF
TRBD2,TRBJ2-1,16,TRBV27,CASSAPELAGGNEQFF
NA,TRBJ2-2,13,TRBV19,CASKTVNTGELFF
TRBD2,TRBJ2-1,15,TRBV7-9,CASSRGLAGDREQFF
TRBD2,TRBJ2-1,14,TRBV27,CASSPRLAEIEQFF
TRBD1,TRBJ1-3,16,TRBV10-3,CAIRPTGTASGNTIYF
TRBD1,TRBJ1-2,12,TRBV30,CAFSGTDYGYTF
NA,TRBJ2-3,13,TRBV30,CAWSGPSADTQYF
NA,TRBJ1-1,13,TRBV7-3,CASSLQGNTEAFF
NA,TRBJ2-5,15,TRBV5-1,CASSLEGQRQETQYF
NA,TRBJ2-3,15,TRBV30,CAWSGAVLQGDTQYF
NA,TRBJ2-5,15,TRBV9,CASSTDPLRGETQYF
TRBD1,TRBJ2-3,15,TRBV27,CASSLRDRGADTQYF
TRBD2,TRBJ2-5,16,TRBV9,CASSDSGTRLQETQYF
TRBD1,TRBJ2-1,15,TRBV19,CASPNHLTGINEQFF
NA,TRBJ2-7,14,TRBV4-2,CASSQDGGTWEQYF
NA,TRBJ1-2,14,TRBV14,CASSLLTGNYGYTF
TRBD2,TRBJ2-1,15,TRBV7-9,CASSLALAGVPEQFF
NA,TRBJ1-4,14,TRBV5-6,CASNSGPLNEKLFF
NA,TRBJ2-7,12,TRBV27,CASGPTGAEQYF
NA,TRBJ1-2,13,TRBV7-3,CASSPQGDYGYTF
NA,TRBJ2-5,15,TRBV5-4,CASSLSWTGQETQYF
NA,TRBJ2-7,14,TRBV15,CATSTLTTPYEQYF
NA,TRBJ1-4,16,TRBV4-3,CASSQGRSRADEKLFF
NA,TRBJ2-7,17,TRBV4-1,CASSQSQSASLGYEQYF
NA,TRBJ2-7,12,TRBV7-2,CASSFSWDEQYF
TRBD1,TRBJ1-2,12,TRBV6-5,CASSPYRGGYTF
NA,TRBJ1-1,13,TRBV5-5,CASSLTGNTEAFF
TRBD1,TRBJ1-3,14,TRBV5-5,CASSLTGVENTIYF
NA,TRBJ2-3,13,TRBV5-1,CASSDGPRDTQYF
NA,TRBJ1-3,17,TRBV4-2,CASSQDFGGGPGNTIYF
NA,TRBJ2-4,13,TRBV13,CASSDRAKNIQYF
NA,TRBJ2-2,17,TRBV5-1,CASSLEGEKTSTGELFF
NA,TRBJ2-7,9,TRBV6-4,CASSDPWYF
NA,TRBJ2-5,12,TRBV4-2,CASSQGWETQYF
NA,TRBJ1-5,16,TRBV19,CASSSPGQGPNQPQHF
TRBD1,TRBJ2-3,16,TRBV18,CASSNTGTGGGDTQYF
TRBD1,TRBJ2-7,15,TRBV4-1,CASSQAWDSPYEQYF
TRBD1,TRBJ2-2,14,TRBV5-1,CASSTGGNTGELFF
NA,TRBJ2-7,16,TRBV7-7,CASSQADPRGGYEQYF
NA,TRBJ2-4,14,TRBV13,CASSLGLAKNIQYF
TRBD2,TRBJ2-7,15,TRBV18,CASSPGTSGSYEQYF
NA,TRBJ2-2,15,TRBV4-1,CASSQQSSLTGELFF
NA,TRBJ2-3,18,TRBV9,CASSVEGGNSAVTDTQYF
TRBD2,TRBJ2-1,15,TRBV6-6,CASSPRLAGGTEQFF
TRBD1,TRBJ2-3,17,TRBV11-2,CASSLWPGTGGADTQYF
NA,TRBJ1-3,14,TRBV5-1,CASSLSSSGNTIYF